This TCR beta chain was profiled in a study of lymphopenia after photon versus proton radiotherapy. Points from the study as a whole: After the lymphocyte nadir, photon-treated repertoires showed oligoclonal expansion, especially of CD8+ Temra cells.

The germline V gene has CDR1 SGHTA and CDR2 FQGNSA. This CDR3 is built from 15 residues. The V and J ends lost 1 base and 8 bases, in that order; junction bases with no gene match: 10. Sequencing was performed with immunoSEQ multiplex PCR; in TCRdb, only in-frame clones are kept and a portion is missing. The sample contains under 15,000 clones, more than 80% of which appear only once. A word on this clone: Its antigen remains unidentified.

This specimen was peripheral blood, taken from a patient treated with proton-based radiotherapy. This sequence was found in a man aged 55 to 69 with pancreatic cancer. The V gene is TRBV7-2, the J gene TRBJ1-2; 7 positions agree with TRBD1. CDR3: CASSLGDSRLGGYTF. Here the CDR3 DNA reads TGTGCCAGCAGCTTAGGGGACAGCCGGCTGGGAGGCTACACCTTC.